A selection of T cell receptor beta chains follows, all from one sample in a study of T-cell reconstitution after alpha-beta-depleted transplantation in children. Each CDR3 protein gets one entry after TCRdb re-called the PCR reads with MiXCR. Of a few hundred thousand distinct CDR3 sequences in the sample, around 13% were seen once. The material sequenced was PBMCs, mostly from graft donor cells, taken 360 days after TCRalphabeta/CD19-depleted stem cell transplant. The receptors stem from a male patient between 5 and 17 years old who had a stem cell transplant for acute myeloid leukemia, so the T cells may come from the graft donor. CDR3s leave out the opening cysteine and the closing phenylalanine or tryptophan. A D gene is named only where the DNA matches it firmly.

d_gene	v_gene	j_gene	CDR3aa
TRBD1	TRBV28	TRBJ2-5	AAQGAVRETQY
TRBD1	TRBV29-1	TRBJ2-7	SAQQGSDYEQY
-	TRBV19	TRBJ1-1	ASIPPDSNTEAF
TRBD2	TRBV12-3/TRBV12-4	TRBJ2-7	ASSSSPSGRASEQY
TRBD2	TRBV12-3/TRBV12-4	TRBJ2-1	ASSLDGLANNEQF
TRBD2	TRBV7-6	TRBJ2-2	ASSLGTSGSTGELF
TRBD1	TRBV4-3	TRBJ2-1	ASSQDVTGGSYNEQF
-	TRBV24-1	TRBJ1-5	ATSERDSNQPQH
TRBD1	TRBV29-1	TRBJ2-1	SVATGQGWYNEQF
-	TRBV27	TRBJ2-2	ASSLILGTGELF
-	TRBV5-1	TRBJ2-5	ASSASTGIQETQY
-	TRBV10-3	TRBJ2-3	AISVADTQY
TRBD2	TRBV10-3	TRBJ2-1	AITGAGVLSEQF
-	TRBV5-1	TRBJ1-5	ASSLGATQDNQPQH
-	TRBV7-8	TRBJ2-3	ASSLVQGPRKTDTQY
TRBD1	TRBV29-1	TRBJ2-4	SVEDLDWDRENIQY
-	TRBV20-1	TRBJ2-5	SARWLQGQGTQY
TRBD2	TRBV12-3/TRBV12-4	TRBJ2-1	ASSPHTSGRAFNEQF
TRBD1	TRBV28	TRBJ1-3	ASSPRQGGIFSGNTIY
-	TRBV20-1	TRBJ2-6	SCSGAGGANVLT
-	TRBV28	TRBJ2-1	ASSLAVNEQF
-	TRBV19	TRBJ2-1	ASTLSSRGNEQF
-	TRBV18	TRBJ2-3	ASSPWTGEGDTQY
TRBD2	TRBV7-6	TRBJ2-1	ASSLVTSGSRSYNEQF
-	TRBV28	TRBJ2-7	ASSFHIGGGSGYEQY
-	TRBV20-1	TRBJ2-3	SASQWGLTDTQY
TRBD1	TRBV6-5	TRBJ2-5	ASSLNRGMNQETQY
-	TRBV3-1	TRBJ2-3	ASSPGTSPGTDTQY
-	TRBV5-1	TRBJ2-2	ASSSSDRRLGELF
-	TRBV11-3	TRBJ2-5	ASSPTGMETQY
TRBD2	TRBV20-1	TRBJ2-3	SARAGGLGDTQY
-	TRBV20-1	TRBJ2-3	SATPGPTHTQY
TRBD2	TRBV15	TRBJ2-5	ATSRGLAVQETQY
TRBD1	TRBV3-1	TRBJ2-7	ASSLHLAGTGPQYEQY
-	TRBV24-1	TRBJ2-5	ATSDAGTQY
-	TRBV14	TRBJ2-7	ASSAWTDSIYEQY
TRBD2	TRBV28	TRBJ2-1	ASSPTTSGILNEQF
-	TRBV6-4	TRBJ2-7	ASSESSSYEQY
-	TRBV13	TRBJ2-5	ASSLLPKETQY
-	TRBV2	TRBJ1-1	ARRYPDSTEAF
-	TRBV12-3/TRBV12-4	TRBJ2-4	ASHPGRGEIGKNIQY
-	TRBV15	TRBJ2-3	ATSWGRRDSSTDTQY
TRBD2	TRBV11-2	TRBJ2-7	ASSWAREISYEQY
-	TRBV7-8	TRBJ2-3	ASSLGGPTGDTQY
TRBD2	TRBV4-2	TRBJ2-2	ASSDRTSGYTGELF
-	TRBV29-1	TRBJ1-2	SVEEGQAYNYGYT
TRBD2	TRBV29-1	TRBJ2-1	SVRGRDYNEQF